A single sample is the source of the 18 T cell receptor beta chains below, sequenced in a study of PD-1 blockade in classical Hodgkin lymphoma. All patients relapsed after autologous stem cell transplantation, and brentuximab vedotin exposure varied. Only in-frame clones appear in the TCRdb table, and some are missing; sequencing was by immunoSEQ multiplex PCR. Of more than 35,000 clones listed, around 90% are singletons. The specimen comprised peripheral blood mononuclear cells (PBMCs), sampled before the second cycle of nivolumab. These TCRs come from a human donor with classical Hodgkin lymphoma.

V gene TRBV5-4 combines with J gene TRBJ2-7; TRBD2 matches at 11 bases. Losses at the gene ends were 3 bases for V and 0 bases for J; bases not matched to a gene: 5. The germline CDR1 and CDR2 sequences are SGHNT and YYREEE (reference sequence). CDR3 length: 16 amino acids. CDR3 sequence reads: CASSSRTSGPSYEQYF. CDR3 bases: TGTGCCAGCAGCTCAAGGACTAGCGGGCCCTCCTACGAGCAGTACTTC.

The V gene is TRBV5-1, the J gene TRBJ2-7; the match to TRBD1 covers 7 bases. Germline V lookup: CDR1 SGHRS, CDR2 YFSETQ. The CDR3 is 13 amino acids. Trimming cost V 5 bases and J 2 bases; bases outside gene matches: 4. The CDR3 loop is CASSWDRAYEQYF. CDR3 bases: TGCGCCAGCAGTTGGGACAGAGCCTACGAGCAGTACTTC.

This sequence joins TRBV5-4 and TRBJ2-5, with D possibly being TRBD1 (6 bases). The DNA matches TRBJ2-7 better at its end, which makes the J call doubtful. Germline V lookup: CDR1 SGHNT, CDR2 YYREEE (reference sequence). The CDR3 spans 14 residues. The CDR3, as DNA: TGTGCCAGCAGCGCGTCAGGGGTCCCCTACGAGCAGTACTTC. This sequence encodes CASSASGVPYEQYF.

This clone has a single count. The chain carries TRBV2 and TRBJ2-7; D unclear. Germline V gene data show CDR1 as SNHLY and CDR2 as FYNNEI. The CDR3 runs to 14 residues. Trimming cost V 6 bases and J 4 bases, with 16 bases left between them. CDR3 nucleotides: TGTGCCAGCAGCACCCAACAATCTCAATACGAGCAGTACTTC. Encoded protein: CASSTQQSQYEQYF.

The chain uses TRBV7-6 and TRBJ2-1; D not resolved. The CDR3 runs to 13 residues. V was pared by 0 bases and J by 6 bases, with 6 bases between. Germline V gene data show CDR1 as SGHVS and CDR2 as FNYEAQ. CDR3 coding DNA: TGTGCCAGCAGCTTAGCCCCAGGCAATGAGCAGTTCTTC. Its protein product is CASSLAPGNEQFF. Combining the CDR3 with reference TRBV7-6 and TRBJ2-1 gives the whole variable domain GAGVSQSPRYKVTKRGQDVALRCDPISGHVSLYWYRQALGQGPEFLTYFNYEAQQDKSGLPNDRFSAERPEGSISTLTIQRTEQRDSAMYRCASSLAPGNEQFFGPGTRLTVL.

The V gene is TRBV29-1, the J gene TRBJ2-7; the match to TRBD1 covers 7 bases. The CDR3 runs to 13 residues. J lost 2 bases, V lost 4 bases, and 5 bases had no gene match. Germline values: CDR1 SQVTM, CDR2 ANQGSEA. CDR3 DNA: TGCAGCGTTGCGTGGACAGGTCCCTACGAGCAGTACTTC. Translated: CSVAWTGPYEQYF.

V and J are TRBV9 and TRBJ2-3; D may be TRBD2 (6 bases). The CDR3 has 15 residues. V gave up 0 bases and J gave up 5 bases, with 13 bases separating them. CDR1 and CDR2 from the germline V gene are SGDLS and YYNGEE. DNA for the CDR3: TGTGCCAGCAGCGTAGACGGAGCGGGCAAAGATACGCAGTATTTT. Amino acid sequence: CASSVDGAGKDTQYF.

Written as DNA, the CDR3 is TGTGCCAGCAGTTACTTAGCGGGCCCCGATACGCAGTATTTT. Translating it yields CASSYLAGPDTQYF. This sequence joins TRBV6-5 and TRBJ2-3, with TRBD2 matching over 7 bases. Germline CDR1 MNHEY, CDR2 SVGAGI. V dropped 1 base and J dropped 6; count of bases not matched to a gene: 4. The CDR3 length is 14 residues.

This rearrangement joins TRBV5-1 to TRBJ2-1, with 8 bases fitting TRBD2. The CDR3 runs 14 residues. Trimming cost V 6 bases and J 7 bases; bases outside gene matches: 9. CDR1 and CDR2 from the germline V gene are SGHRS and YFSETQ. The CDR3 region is CASTIQRERNEQFF. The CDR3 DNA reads TGCGCCAGCACTATACAGCGGGAGCGGAATGAGCAGTTCTTC.

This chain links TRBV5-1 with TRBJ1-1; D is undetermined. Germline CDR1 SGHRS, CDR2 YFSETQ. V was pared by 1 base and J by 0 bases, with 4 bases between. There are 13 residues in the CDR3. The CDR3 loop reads CASSLMLNTEAFF. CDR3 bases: TGCGCCAGCAGCTTGATGTTGAACACTGAAGCTTTCTTT. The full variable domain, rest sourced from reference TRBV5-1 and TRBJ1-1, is KAGVTQTPRYLIKTRGQQVTLSCSPISGHRSVSWYQQTPGQGLQFLFEYFSETQRNKGNFPGRFSGRQFSNSRSEMNVSTLELGDSALYLCASSLMLNTEAFFGQGTRLTVV.

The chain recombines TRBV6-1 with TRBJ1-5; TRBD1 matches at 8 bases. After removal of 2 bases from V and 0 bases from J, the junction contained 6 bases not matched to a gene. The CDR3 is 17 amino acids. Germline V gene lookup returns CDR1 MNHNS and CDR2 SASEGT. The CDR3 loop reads CASSEIGQGLSNQPQHF. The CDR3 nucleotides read TGTGCCAGCAGTGAAATCGGACAGGGTCTTAGCAATCAGCCCCAGCATTTT.

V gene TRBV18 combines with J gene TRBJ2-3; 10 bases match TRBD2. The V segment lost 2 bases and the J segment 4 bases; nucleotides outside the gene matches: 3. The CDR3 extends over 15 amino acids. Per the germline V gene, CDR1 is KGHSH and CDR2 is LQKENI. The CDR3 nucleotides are TGTGCCAGCTCACCAATAGCGGGAGGAGCAGATACGCAGTATTTT. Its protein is CASSPIAGGADTQYF.

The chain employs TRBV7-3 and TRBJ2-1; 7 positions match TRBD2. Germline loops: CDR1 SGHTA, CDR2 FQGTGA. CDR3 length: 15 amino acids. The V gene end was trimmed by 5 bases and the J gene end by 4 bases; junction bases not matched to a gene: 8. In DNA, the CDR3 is TGTGCCAGCAGCCTTTTGACGGGGGGATACAATGAGCAGTTCTTC. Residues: CASSLLTGGYNEQFF.

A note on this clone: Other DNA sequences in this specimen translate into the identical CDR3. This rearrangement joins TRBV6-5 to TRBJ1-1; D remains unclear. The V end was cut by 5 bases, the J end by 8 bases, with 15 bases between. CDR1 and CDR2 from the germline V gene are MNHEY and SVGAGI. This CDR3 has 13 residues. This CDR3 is CASSNWAAAEAFF. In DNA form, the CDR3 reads TGTGCCAGCAGTAACTGGGCAGCTGCCGAAGCTTTCTTT.

The CDR3 DNA is TGTGCCAGCAGCGAGGGAAACAGTCTGAACACTGAAGCTTTCTTT. Residues: CASSEGNSLNTEAFF. This chain uses TRBV9 with TRBJ1-1, with D hard to call. The CDR3 has 15 amino acids. Germline CDR1 reads SGDLS; CDR2 reads YYNGEE. V lost 3 bases, J lost 0 bases, and 12 bases lay in between.

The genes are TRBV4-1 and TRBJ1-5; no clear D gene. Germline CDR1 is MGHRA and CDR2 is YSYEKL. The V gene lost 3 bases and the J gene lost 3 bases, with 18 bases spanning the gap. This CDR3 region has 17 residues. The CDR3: CASSQPTRGPANQPQHF. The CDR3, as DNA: TGCGCCAGCAGCCAGCCAACGCGAGGGCCCGCCAATCAGCCCCAGCATTTT.

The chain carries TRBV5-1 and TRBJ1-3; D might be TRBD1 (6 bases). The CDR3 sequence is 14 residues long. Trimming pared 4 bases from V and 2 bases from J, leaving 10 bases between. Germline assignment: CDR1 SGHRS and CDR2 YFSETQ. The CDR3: CASSPEGAGNTIYF. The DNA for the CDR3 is TGCGCCAGCAGCCCAGAGGGGGCTGGAAACACCATATATTTT.

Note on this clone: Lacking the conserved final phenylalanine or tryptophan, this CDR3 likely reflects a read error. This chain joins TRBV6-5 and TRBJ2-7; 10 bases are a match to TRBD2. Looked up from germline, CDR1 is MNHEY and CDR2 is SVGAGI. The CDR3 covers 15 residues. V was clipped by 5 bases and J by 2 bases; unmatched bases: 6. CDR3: CASSAWTSGAYEQYS. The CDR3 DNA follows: TGTGCCAGCAGTGCCTGGACTAGCGGCGCCTACGAGCAGTACTCC.